This T cell receptor beta chain appears in the sequencing data of a study of radiation and T cells in renal cell carcinoma. Findings and limits, study-wide: In blood, top tumor clones expanded by 2 weeks, shrinking by 4.

Repertoires were generated with immunoSEQ multiplex PCR, while TCRdb's copy carries only in-frame clones and drops some. The sample contains roughly 150,000 clones, roughly 87% of which appear only once. This clone came up once. Its cognate antigen is unknown. The germline V gene encodes CDR1 LGHNA and CDR2 YNFKEQ. Trimming removed 0 bases from V and 1 base from J, with 9 bases in between. This CDR3 has 15 residues. The time point: blood 2 weeks post-SBRT. Specified treatment: 15 Gy SBRT to primary tumor, nephrectomy 4 weeks later. Sequencing used blood, obtained from a patient whose treatment included radiotherapy and nephrectomy. This rearrangement joins TRBV4-2 to TRBJ1-1; unclear D gene. This sequence originates from a woman aged 45 to 65 with renal cell carcinoma. This CDR3 reads CASSQDRPENTEAFF. CDR3 sequence (DNA): TGTGCCAGCAGCCAAGATAGGCCAGAGAACACTGAAGCTTTCTTT.